The 17 T cell receptor beta chains in this list originate from one sample, sequenced in a study of response to subunit inactivated influenza vaccine. A single record per CDR3 protein comes from TCRdb applying MiXCR to the RT-PCR reads. The table shows about 650,000 distinct CDR3 sequences, with 15% to 19% occurring only once. The sequencing used PBMCs from blood, collected roughly 12 days after vaccination. The source of these receptors is a man aged 45-65 years who received an inactivated influenza vaccine.

This clonotype was seen at least ten times. The chain carries TRBV12-3 or TRBV12-4 and TRBJ1-1, with unresolved D. The V and J ends lost 3 bases and 1 base respectively, with 6 bases between them. The CDR3 has 13 amino acids. This CDR3 is CASSFIGNTEAFF. CDR3 in DNA: TGTGCCAGCAGTTTTATTGGGAACACTGAAGCTTTCTTT.

This clonotype was seen just once. This chain joins TRBV6-1 and TRBJ2-2; possible D gene TRBD2, 5 bases. V lost 3 bases and J 7 bases, leaving 9 bases between the germline ends. Per germline, CDR1 MNHNS and CDR2 SASEGT. This CDR3 contains 13 residues. The CDR3 spells CASSEASLGELFF. In nucleotides, the CDR3 is TGTGCCAGCAGTGAGGCTAGCCTCGGGGAGCTGTTTTTT.

This sequence joins TRBV7-8 and TRBJ1-6; D unresolved. CDR1 is SGHVS, CDR2 FQNEAQ, per germline. V gave up 2 bases and J gave up 9 bases, with 14 bases separating them. The CDR3 runs to 15 residues. For the CDR3, the DNA is TGTGCCAGCAGCTTAACCCAAGTGGATTTTTCACCCCTCCACTTT. Translation: CASSLTQVDFSPLHF. The full variable domain, in which reference TRBV7-8 and TRBJ1-6 provide the parts outside the CDR3, is GAGVSQSPRYKVAKRGQDVALRCDPISGHVSLFWYQQALGQGPEFLTYFQNEAQLDKSGLPSDRFFAERPEGSVSTLKIQRTQQEDSAVYLCASSLTQVDFSPLHFGNGTRLTVT.

The chain recombines TRBV7-2 with TRBJ2-7, with 11 bases aligning to TRBD2. Trimming took 3 bases from V and 3 from J; bases not matched to a gene: 7. In germline, CDR1 is SGHTA, CDR2 FQGNSA. This CDR3 is built from 16 residues. The CDR3 loop is CASSLKTSGKFYEQYF. In nucleotides, the CDR3 is TGTGCCAGCAGCTTGAAGACTAGCGGGAAATTCTACGAGCAGTACTTC. The whole variable domain, remainder taken from reference TRBV7-2 and TRBJ2-7, is GAGVSQSPSNKVTEKGKDVELRCDPISGHTALYWYRQSLGQGLEFLIYFQGNSAPDKSGLPSDRFSAERTGGSVSTLTIQRTQQEDSAVYLCASSLKTSGKFYEQYFGPGTRLTVT.

This clonotype was seen a few times. CDR3 sequence: CASSRTPGYGEQYF. DNA for the CDR3: TGTGCCAGCAGCCGGACACCGGGGTATGGCGAGCAGTACTTC. The rearrangement links TRBV6-1 to TRBJ2-7, with D perhaps matching TRBD1 or TRBD2 (5 bases each). The CDR3 spans 14 residues. Germline loops: CDR1 MNHNS, CDR2 SASEGT. V lost 6 bases to trimming and J lost 6 bases, with 18 bases between them.

The rearrangement links TRBV27 to TRBJ2-7; 8 bases are shared with TRBD2. Per germline, CDR1 MNHEY and CDR2 SMNVEV (reference sequence). Trimming cost V 3 bases and J 4 bases; bases outside gene matches: 11. The CDR3 sequence is 16 residues long. The CDR3 loop reads CASSFVGGAATYEQYF. In DNA, the CDR3 is TGTGCCAGCAGTTTCGTCGGGGGGGCGGCTACTTACGAGCAGTACTTC.

The sample holds a few counts of this clonotype. The CDR3 region is CASSYLLAGFTDTQYF. CDR3 nucleotide sequence: TGTGCCAGCAGTTATCTCTTAGCGGGGTTCACAGATACGCAGTATTTT. The genes are TRBV6-5 and TRBJ2-3, with 8 bases that match TRBD2. Germline CDR1 and CDR2: MNHEY and SVGAGI. The V and J ends lost 3 bases and 2 bases, in that order; junction bases with no gene match: 7. CDR3 length: 16 amino acids.

The chain combines TRBV6-2 or TRBV6-3 with TRBJ1-5; 10 bases match TRBD1. J was trimmed by 6 bases and V by 5 bases; bases with no gene match: 10. The germline gives CDR1 MNHEY, CDR2 SVGEGT. CDR3 length: 16 amino acids. The CDR3 DNA follows: TGTGCCAGCAGTAAACAAGGACAGGGGGGTACTCAGCCCCAGCATTTT. It yields the protein CASSKQGQGGTQPQHF.

This clonotype has ten or more counts. The rearrangement uses TRBV5-1 and TRBJ1-1; 7 bases fit TRBD1. The V gene's germline CDR1 is SGHRS and CDR2 YFSETQ. The CDR3 spans 14 residues. V gave up 4 bases and J gave up 2 bases; unmatched junction bases: 5. The CDR3 DNA reads as TGCGCCAGCAGCACGAGACAGGGAAACACTGAAGCTTTCTTT. It codes for CASSTRQGNTEAFF.

This clonotype was picked up many times. The chain is built from TRBV7-8 and TRBJ2-1; no clear D. Trimming removed 2 bases at V and 3 bases at J, with 5 bases between. The CDR3 is 13 residues long. The germline V gene has CDR1 SGHVS and CDR2 FQNEAQ. CDR3 loop: CASSLNFYNEQFF. In DNA, the CDR3 is TGTGCCAGCAGCTTAAACTTCTACAATGAGCAGTTCTTC.

This clonotype was seen ten or more times. The rearrangement uses TRBV20-1 and TRBJ2-2; unclear D gene. Germline loops: CDR1 DFQATT, CDR2 SNEGSKA (reference sequence). Trimming pared 7 bases from V and 5 bases from J, leaving 11 bases between. This CDR3 is 12 amino acids long. The CDR3 spells CSVGVGTGELFF. The CDR3 nucleotides are TGCAGTGTTGGGGTTGGGACCGGGGAGCTGTTTTTT.

This clonotype showed up many times. This chain connects TRBV12-3 or TRBV12-4 to TRBJ2-1; 7 nucleotides agree with TRBD2. CDR3 length: 14 amino acids. The V and J ends lost 6 bases and 8 bases, in that order; junction bases with no gene match: 10. CDR3 coding DNA: TGTGCCAGCAGGGGACTAACAGACGTCGATGAGCAGTTCTTC. Translation: CASRGLTDVDEQFF.

The chain recombines TRBV18 with TRBJ2-5, with D possibly being TRBD1 (5 bases). CDR1 and CDR2 from the germline V gene are KGHSH and LQKENI. The CDR3 is made up of 14 amino acids. Trimming removed 2 bases from V and 2 bases from J, with 9 bases in between. In DNA, the CDR3 is TGTGCCAGCTCACCAGTGACAGAGCAAGAGACCCAGTACTTC. This sequence encodes CASSPVTEQETQYF. Full variable domain (remainder filled in from reference TRBV18 and TRBJ2-5): NAGVMQNPRHLVRRRGQEARLRCSPMKGHSHVYWYRQLPEEGLKFMVYLQKENIIDESGMPKERFSAEFPKEGPSILRIQQVVRGDSAAYFCASSPVTEQETQYFGPGTRLLVL.

Only a few counts were recorded for this clonotype. This chain connects TRBV20-1 to TRBJ1-4, with 9 bases fitting TRBD1. Germline trimming cut 5 bases from V and 8 bases from J; bases unmatched to any gene: 6. Germline assignment: CDR1 DFQATT and CDR2 SNEGSKA (reference sequence). The CDR3 loop spans 13 amino acids. DNA for the CDR3: TGCAGTGCTTCGGACAGGGGAGGAGAAAAACTGTTTTTT. Amino acid sequence: CSASDRGGEKLFF.

The gene calls are TRBV5-1 and TRBJ1-5, with 7 bases identical to TRBD1. The CDR3 loop spans 14 amino acids. Trimming took 0 bases from V and 6 from J; bases not matched to a gene: 3. Germline CDR1 SGHRS, CDR2 YFSETQ. The CDR3 DNA reads TGCGCCAGCAGCTTGGCAGGGGGGGTTCAGCCCCAGCATTTT. Translation: CASSLAGGVQPQHF. Together with reference TRBV5-1 and TRBJ1-5, the CDR3 gives the full variable domain: KAGVTQTPRYLIKTRGQQVTLSCSPISGHRSVSWYQQTPGQGLQFLFEYFSETQRNKGNFPGRFSGRQFSNSRSEMNVSTLELGDSALYLCASSLAGGVQPQHFGDGTRLSIL.

The chain combines TRBV5-1 with TRBJ1-5; 7 positions match TRBD1. V gave up 5 bases and J gave up 6 bases; unmatched junction bases: 11. This CDR3 comprises 15 residues. CDR1 SGHRS and CDR2 YFSETQ come from the germline V gene. The CDR3 DNA follows: TGCGCCAGCAGTCCGGAACAGGGGAACGGTCAGCCCCAGCATTTT. This gives the protein CASSPEQGNGQPQHF.

This clonotype has just a few counts. This chain joins TRBV20-1 and TRBJ2-1, with TRBD1 identical over 7 bases. V shed 5 bases and J 0 bases; nucleotides not matched to a gene: 4. The CDR3 runs to 14 residues. Per germline, CDR1 DFQATT and CDR2 SNEGSKA (reference sequence). The CDR3 sequence is CSAETGSSYNEQFF. The CDR3 DNA reads TGCAGTGCTGAGACAGGGAGCTCCTACAATGAGCAGTTCTTC.